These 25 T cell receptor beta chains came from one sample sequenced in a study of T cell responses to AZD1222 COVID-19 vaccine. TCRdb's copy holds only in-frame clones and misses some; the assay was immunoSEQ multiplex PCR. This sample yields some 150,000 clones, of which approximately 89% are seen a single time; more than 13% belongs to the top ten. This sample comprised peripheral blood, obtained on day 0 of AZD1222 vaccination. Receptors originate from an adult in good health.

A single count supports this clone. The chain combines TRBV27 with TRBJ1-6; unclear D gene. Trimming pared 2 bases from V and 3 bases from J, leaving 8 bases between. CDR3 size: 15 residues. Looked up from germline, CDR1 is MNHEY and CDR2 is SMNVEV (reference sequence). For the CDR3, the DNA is TGTGCCAGCAGTTTAGAGGGTTTCTATAATTCACCCCTCCACTTT. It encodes CASSLEGFYNSPLHF.

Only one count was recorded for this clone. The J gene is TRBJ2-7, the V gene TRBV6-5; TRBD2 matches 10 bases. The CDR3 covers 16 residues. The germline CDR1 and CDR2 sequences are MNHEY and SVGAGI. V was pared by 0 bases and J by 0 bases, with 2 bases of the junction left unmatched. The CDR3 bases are TGTGCCAGCAGTTACTCGGCTAGCGGGGGCTCCTACGAGCAGTACTTC. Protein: CASSYSASGGSYEQYF.

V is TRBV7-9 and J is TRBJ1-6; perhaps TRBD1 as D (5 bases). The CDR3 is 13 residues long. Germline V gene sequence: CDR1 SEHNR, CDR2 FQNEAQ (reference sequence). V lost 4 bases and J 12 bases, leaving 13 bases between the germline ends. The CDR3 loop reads CASSSQGGQPLHF. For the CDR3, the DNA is TGTGCCAGCAGCTCGCAGGGTGGTCAACCCCTCCACTTT.

Here the CDR3 DNA reads TGTGCCAGCAGCTCTTGGACAGGGGGGAACACTGAAGCTTTCTTT. Protein product: CASSSWTGGNTEAFF. This chain uses TRBV7-8 with TRBJ1-1; 10 nucleotides agree with TRBD1. CDR1 and CDR2 from the germline V gene are SGHVS and FQNEAQ. The V gene end was trimmed by 4 bases and the J gene end by 1 base; junction bases not matched to a gene: 3. The length of the CDR3 is 15 residues.

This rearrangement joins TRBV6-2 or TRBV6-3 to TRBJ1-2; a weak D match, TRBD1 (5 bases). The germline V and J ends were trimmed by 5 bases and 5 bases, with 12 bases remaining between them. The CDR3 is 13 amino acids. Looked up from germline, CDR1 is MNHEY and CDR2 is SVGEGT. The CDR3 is CASSPQERYGYTF. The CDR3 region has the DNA TGTGCCAGCAGTCCACAGGAAAGATATGGCTACACCTTC.

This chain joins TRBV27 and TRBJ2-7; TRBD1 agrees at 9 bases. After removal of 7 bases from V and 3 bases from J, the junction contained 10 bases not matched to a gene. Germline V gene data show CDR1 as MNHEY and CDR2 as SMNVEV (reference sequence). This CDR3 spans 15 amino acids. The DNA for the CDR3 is TGTGCCAGCACCAGTTTAGGGACAGGGATCTACGAGCAGTACTTC. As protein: CASTSLGTGIYEQYF.

The CDR3 DNA sequence: TGTGCCAGCAGTATACGGGTTCAGCCCCAGCATTTT. Translated: CASSIRVQPQHF. The chain carries TRBV28 and TRBJ1-5; D gene unclear. Trimming removed 5 bases at V and 6 bases at J, with 8 bases between. The CDR3 is 12 residues long. Per the germline V gene, CDR1 is MDHEN and CDR2 is SYDVKM.

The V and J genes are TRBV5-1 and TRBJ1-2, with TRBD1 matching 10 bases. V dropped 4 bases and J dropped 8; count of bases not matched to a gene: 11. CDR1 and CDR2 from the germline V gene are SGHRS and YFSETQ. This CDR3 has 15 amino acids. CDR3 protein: CASSLGDRGQEGYTF. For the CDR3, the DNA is TGCGCCAGCAGCCTGGGGGACAGGGGCCAGGAAGGCTACACCTTC.

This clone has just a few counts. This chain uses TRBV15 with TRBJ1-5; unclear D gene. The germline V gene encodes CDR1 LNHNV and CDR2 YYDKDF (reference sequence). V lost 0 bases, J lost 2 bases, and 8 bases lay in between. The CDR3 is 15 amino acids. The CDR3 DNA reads TGTGCCACCAGCAGAGATCGATCGGGCAATCAGCCCCAGCATTTT. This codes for CATSRDRSGNQPQHF.

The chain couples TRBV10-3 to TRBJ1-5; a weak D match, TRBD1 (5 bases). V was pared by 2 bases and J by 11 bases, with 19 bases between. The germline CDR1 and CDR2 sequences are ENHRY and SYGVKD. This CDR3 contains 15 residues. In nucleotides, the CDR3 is TGTGCCATCAGTGAGCAAGAAGGGACTTTTGCAGCCCAGCATTTT. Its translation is CAISEQEGTFAAQHF.

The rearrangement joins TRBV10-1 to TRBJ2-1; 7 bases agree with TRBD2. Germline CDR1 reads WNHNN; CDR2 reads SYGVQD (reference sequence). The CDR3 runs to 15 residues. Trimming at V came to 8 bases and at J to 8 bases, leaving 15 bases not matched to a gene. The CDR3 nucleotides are TGCGCCAGCGCGAAAGCGGGGACTCCTTGGGATGAGCAGTTCTTC. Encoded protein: CASAKAGTPWDEQFF.

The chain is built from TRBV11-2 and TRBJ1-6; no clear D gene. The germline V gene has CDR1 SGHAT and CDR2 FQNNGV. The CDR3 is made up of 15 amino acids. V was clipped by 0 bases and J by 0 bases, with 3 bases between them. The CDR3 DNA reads TGTGCCAGCAGCTTAGACAGCTCCTATAATTCACCCCTCCACTTT. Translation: CASSLDSSYNSPLHF.

DNA of the CDR3: TGTGCCAGCAGTTTGATGTCCTATGGCTACACCTTC. Translated: CASSLMSYGYTF. The V and J genes are TRBV28 and TRBJ1-2; D ambiguous. Trimming took 3 bases from V and 4 from J, leaving 6 bases between them. The CDR3 loop spans 12 amino acids. The germline V gene has CDR1 MDHEN and CDR2 SYDVKM.

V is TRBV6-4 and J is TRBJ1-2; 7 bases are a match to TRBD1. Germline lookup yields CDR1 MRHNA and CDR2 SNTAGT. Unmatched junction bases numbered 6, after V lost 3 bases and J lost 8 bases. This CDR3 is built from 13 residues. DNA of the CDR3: TGTGCCAGCAGTGAAGTACAGGGGAACGGCTACACCTTC. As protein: CASSEVQGNGYTF.

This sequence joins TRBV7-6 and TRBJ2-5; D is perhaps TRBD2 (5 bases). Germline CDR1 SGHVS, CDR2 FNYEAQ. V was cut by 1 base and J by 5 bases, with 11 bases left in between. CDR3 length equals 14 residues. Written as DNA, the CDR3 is TGTGCCAGCAGCTTAGGGCTAGCTTGGGAGACCCAGTACTTC. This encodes CASSLGLAWETQYF.

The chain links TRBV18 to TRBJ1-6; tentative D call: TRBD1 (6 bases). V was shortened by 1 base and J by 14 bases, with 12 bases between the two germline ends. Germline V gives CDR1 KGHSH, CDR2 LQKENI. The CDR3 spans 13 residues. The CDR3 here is CASSPREGETLHF. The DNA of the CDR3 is TGTGCCAGCTCACCACGGGAGGGGGAGACCCTCCACTTT.

The CDR3 loop reads CASSIVASPDTEAFF. DNA of the CDR3: TGTGCCAGTAGTATAGTAGCCAGTCCAGACACTGAAGCTTTCTTT. This rearrangement joins TRBV19 to TRBJ1-1; the D is unclear. The CDR3 is made up of 15 amino acids. Trimming took 1 base from V and 3 from J, leaving 12 bases between them. Germline V gene sequence: CDR1 LNHDA, CDR2 SQIVND (reference sequence).

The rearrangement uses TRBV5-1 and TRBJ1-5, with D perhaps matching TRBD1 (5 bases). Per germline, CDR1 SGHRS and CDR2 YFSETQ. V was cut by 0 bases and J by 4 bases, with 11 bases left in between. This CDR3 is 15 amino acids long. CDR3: CASSLAPGGNQPQHF. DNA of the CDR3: TGCGCCAGCAGCTTGGCCCCGGGGGGGAATCAGCCCCAGCATTTT.

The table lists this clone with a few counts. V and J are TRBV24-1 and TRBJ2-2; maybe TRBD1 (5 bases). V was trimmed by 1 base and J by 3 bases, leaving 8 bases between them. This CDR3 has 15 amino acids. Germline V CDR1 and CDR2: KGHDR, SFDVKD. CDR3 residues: CATSDLGRDTGELFF. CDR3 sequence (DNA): TGTGCCACCAGTGATTTAGGCAGGGACACCGGGGAGCTGTTTTTT.

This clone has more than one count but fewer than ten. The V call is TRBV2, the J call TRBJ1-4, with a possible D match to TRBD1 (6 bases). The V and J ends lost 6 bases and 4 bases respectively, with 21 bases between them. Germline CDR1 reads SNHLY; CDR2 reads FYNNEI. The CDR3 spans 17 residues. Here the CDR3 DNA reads TGTGCCAGCAGCGACCTGCGAGGGGGGACCGGTAATGAAAAACTGTTTTTT. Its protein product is CASSDLRGGTGNEKLFF.

CDR3 coding DNA: TGTGCCAGCAACCCGACGGGGGGCCTGTACGACAATGAGCAGTTCTTC. Its translation is CASNPTGGLYDNEQFF. The chain links TRBV6-2 or TRBV6-3 to TRBJ2-1, with D possibly matching TRBD2 (7 bases). This CDR3 is built from 16 residues. V was trimmed by 7 bases and J by 5 bases, leaving 21 bases between them. Looked up from germline, CDR1 is MNHEY and CDR2 is SVGEGT.

The CDR3 sequence is CASRMRTGSNQPQHF. The CDR3 nucleotides are TGTGCCAGTAGAATGCGGACAGGTAGCAATCAGCCCCAGCATTTT. The chain employs TRBV19 and TRBJ1-5; TRBD1 matches 7 bases. Looked up from germline, CDR1 is LNHDA and CDR2 is SQIVND (reference sequence). This CDR3 spans 15 amino acids. J gave up 0 bases and V 6 bases, and 5 bases lay outside the gene matches.

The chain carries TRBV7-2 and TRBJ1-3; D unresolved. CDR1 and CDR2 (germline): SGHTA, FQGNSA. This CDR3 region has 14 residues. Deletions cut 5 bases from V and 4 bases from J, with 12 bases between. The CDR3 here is CASSLRPEGNTIYF. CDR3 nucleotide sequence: TGTGCCAGCAGCCTCCGCCCCGAGGGAAACACCATATATTTT.

The CDR3 is CASSYVIGGGNSPLHF. CDR3 nucleotides: TGCGCCAGCAGCTACGTAATCGGGGGCGGCAATTCACCCCTCCACTTT. This chain links TRBV5-1 with TRBJ1-6; D might be TRBD1 (6 bases). Germline V CDR1 and CDR2: SGHRS, YFSETQ. CDR3 length: 16 amino acids. The V end lost 3 bases, the J end lost 7 bases, and 17 bases lay between the germline ends.

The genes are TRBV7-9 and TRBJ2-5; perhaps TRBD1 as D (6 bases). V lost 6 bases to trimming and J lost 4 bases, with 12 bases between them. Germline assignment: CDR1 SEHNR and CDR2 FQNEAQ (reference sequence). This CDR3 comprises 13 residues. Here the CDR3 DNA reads TGTGCCAGCAGTTTAACCAGGGGAGAGACCCAGTACTTC. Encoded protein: CASSLTRGETQYF. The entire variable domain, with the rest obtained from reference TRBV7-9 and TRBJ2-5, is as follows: DTGVSQNPRHKITKRGQNVTFRCDPISEHNRLYWYRQTLGQGPEFLTYFQNEAQLEKSRLLSDRFSAERPKGSFSTLEIQRTEQGDSAMYLCASSLTRGETQYFGPGTRLLVL.